Below, 29 T cell receptor beta chains from the same sample are listed, as sequenced in a study of human T cells and chemical hapten exposure. TCRdb re-called the RACE reads through MiXCR, storing one row per CDR3 protein. This table has approximately 52,000 distinct CDR3 sequences, approximately 11% appearing once. Time point defined: patch test 1, 2 weeks after DPC sensitization. Treatment indicated: therapeutic diphenylcyclopropenone sensitization with weekly scalp DPC. It was from unfractionated whole blood that total RNA was extracted. This specimen was whole blood, taken in connection with sensitization to the hapten diphenylcyclopropenone (DPC). These receptors all stem from a woman aged 40 to 50 with alopecia areata. Some clones in this sample may be carry-over from other donors' samples.

The chain combines TRBV3-1 with TRBJ1-2; D gene uncertain. This CDR3 region has 14 residues. The V gene's germline CDR1 is LGHDT and CDR2 YNNKEL (reference sequence). V was shortened by 0 bases and J by 4 bases, with 9 bases between the two germline ends. CDR3 DNA: TGTGCCAGCAGCCAAGAAGGCGGGATCTATGGCTACACCTTC. Its protein product is CASSQEGGIYGYTF.

This clonotype came up many times. V gene TRBV30 combines with J gene TRBJ1-6; D unclear. The CDR3 is 13 amino acids. CDR1 and CDR2 (germline): GTSNPN, SVGIG (reference sequence). V was shortened by 1 base and J by 14 bases, with 15 bases between the two germline ends. CDR3 protein: CAWSAREPMSLHF. The CDR3 DNA is TGTGCCTGGAGTGCCCGGGAGCCGATGTCCCTCCACTTT.

The chain carries TRBV21-1 and TRBJ1-4; no check of the table's D call, TRBD1, against the DNA was made. TRBV21-1 is termed a pseudogene. The CDR3 has 14 amino acids. The CDR3 DNA reads as TGTGCCAGCAGCAAAGTCACCCCTCGTGAAAAACTGTTTTTT. Protein product: CASSKVTPREKLFF.

There are many counts of this clonotype. The chain combines TRBV4-1 with TRBJ2-1; TRBD1 matches 7 bases. The J segment lost 3 bases and the V segment lost 1 base, leaving 9 bases of the junction unmatched. Looked up from germline, CDR1 is MGHRA and CDR2 is YSYEKL. The CDR3 has 17 amino acids. The CDR3 loop reads CASSQGPIGGVYNEQFF. The CDR3 DNA is TGCGCCAGCAGCCAAGGGCCCATAGGGGGCGTCTACAATGAGCAGTTCTTC.

The chain is built from TRBV29-1 and TRBJ1-1, with a weak D call TRBD1 (6 bases). The CDR3 consists of 14 residues. V was cut by 5 bases and J by 1 base, with 14 bases left in between. Germline V gives CDR1 SQVTM, CDR2 ANQGSEA. The CDR3 region has the DNA TGCAGCGTTAAGGAATACAGGGCGAACACTGAAGCTTTCTTT. Protein: CSVKEYRANTEAFF.

The chain is built from TRBV28 and TRBJ2-3, with 11 nucleotides matching TRBD1. Germline trimming cut 8 bases from V and 5 bases from J; bases unmatched to any gene: 9. CDR3 length: 15 residues. CDR1 and CDR2 from the germline V gene are MDHEN and SYDVKM. This chain's CDR3 is CASGLGQGAIDTQYF. The CDR3 nucleotides are TGTGCCAGCGGCTTAGGACAGGGGGCGATAGATACGCAGTATTTT. Full variable domain (rest looked up from reference TRBV28 and TRBJ2-3): DVKVTQSSRYLVKRTGEKVFLECVQDMDHENMFWYRQDPGLGLRLIYFSYDVKMKEKGDIPEGYSVSREKKERFSLILESASTNQTSMYLCASGLGQGAIDTQYFGPGTRLTVL.

V is TRBV12-3 or TRBV12-4 and J is TRBJ2-5; possibly TRBD1 for D (6 bases). V was trimmed by 7 bases and J by 5 bases, leaving 14 bases between them. The CDR3 totals 13 residues. The CDR3: CASTIPGVETQYF. The CDR3 coding sequence is TGTGCCAGCACCATTCCAGGGGTTGAGACCCAGTACTTC.

In its sample, this clonotype was seen many times. The genes are TRBV4-1 and TRBJ2-1, with 8 positions matching TRBD2. This CDR3 contains 18 residues. Germline-derived CDR1 and CDR2 are MGHRA and YSYEKL. V gave up 0 bases and J gave up 7 bases; unmatched junction bases: 14. The CDR3 here is CASSQDGAYLSGGNEQFF. For the CDR3, the DNA is TGCGCCAGCAGCCAAGACGGGGCCTACCTGAGCGGGGGTAATGAGCAGTTCTTC.

This sequence joins TRBV23-1 and TRBJ2-7; TRBD1 is a possible D gene (5 bases). TRBV23-1 is treated as an ORF (open reading frame) with a function not yet certain. Trimming removed 7 bases at V and 0 bases at J, with 16 bases between. The CDR3 spans 15 residues. CDR3: CASTPDTLSSYEQYF. The CDR3 DNA sequence: TGCGCCAGCACCCCGGACACTCTAAGCTCCTACGAGCAGTACTTC.

This clonotype occurred many times. The chain recombines TRBV12-3 or TRBV12-4 with TRBJ1-4; perhaps TRBD1 as D (5 bases). CDR3 length equals 15 residues. The V end lost 6 bases, the J end lost 0 bases, and 11 bases lay between the germline ends. The CDR3: CASREGRSTNEKLFF. In DNA, the CDR3 is TGTGCCAGCAGAGAGGGGCGCTCAACTAATGAAAAACTGTTTTTT.

The chain links TRBV6-2 or TRBV6-3 to TRBJ2-5, with D unclear. Deletions cut 10 bases from V and 5 bases from J, with 17 bases between. The CDR3 sequence is 13 residues long. Germline CDR1 reads MNHEY; CDR2 reads SVGEGT. Here the CDR3 DNA reads TGTGCCACATCTACGGGTAGCCCGGAGACCCAGTACTTC. Its protein product is CATSTGSPETQYF.

The V call is TRBV2, the J call TRBJ1-1, with D maybe TRBD1 (6 bases). The germline V gene encodes CDR1 SNHLY and CDR2 FYNNEI. The CDR3 runs 11 residues. V was trimmed by 6 bases and J by 7 bases, leaving 9 bases between them. The DNA for the CDR3 is TGTGCCAGCAGGCCAGGGGTTGAAGCTTTCTTT. Protein: CASRPGVEAFF.

This clonotype has ten or more counts. The rearrangement uses TRBV29-1 and TRBJ2-5; 13 nucleotides agree with TRBD2. Germline CDR1 reads SQVTM; CDR2 reads ANQGSEA. V gave up 4 bases and J gave up 1 base; unmatched junction bases: 6. The length of the CDR3 is 16 residues. The CDR3 bases are TGCAGCGTTGCCGGACTAGCGGGGGCCTCCCAAGAGACCCAGTACTTC. Amino acids: CSVAGLAGASQETQYF.

This clonotype was counted many times. The chain uses TRBV4-3 and TRBJ2-3; D uncertain. V lost 0 bases and J lost 3, with 4 bases in between. The CDR3 has 13 residues. CDR1 LGHNA and CDR2 YSLEER come from the germline V gene. CDR3 residues: CASSQDRTDTQYF. CDR3 nucleotides: TGCGCCAGCAGCCAAGACAGGACAGATACGCAGTATTTT.

The rearrangement links TRBV19 to TRBJ2-1; unclear D gene. Germline values: CDR1 LNHDA, CDR2 SQIVND (reference sequence). This CDR3 is built from 14 residues. V gave up 2 bases and J gave up 3 bases, with 8 bases separating them. The CDR3 DNA reads TGTGCCAGTAGTATAACAGCTAGCTACAATGAGCAGTTCTTC. It specifies CASSITASYNEQFF.

The chain recombines TRBV18 with TRBJ1-3, with D possibly being TRBD1 (6 bases). Trimming removed 2 bases from V and 0 bases from J, with 17 bases in between. The CDR3 runs to 18 residues. CDR1 is KGHSH and CDR2 is LQKENI in the germline V gene. CDR3 protein: CASSPNTGDRSSGNTIYF. In DNA form, the CDR3 reads TGTGCCAGCTCACCAAATACGGGCGACAGGAGCTCTGGAAACACCATATATTTT. Combining the CDR3 with reference TRBV18 and TRBJ1-3 gives the whole variable domain NAGVMQNPRHLVRRRGQEARLRCSPMKGHSHVYWYRQLPEEGLKFMVYLQKENIIDESGMPKERFSAEFPKEGPSILRIQQVVRGDSAAYFCASSPNTGDRSSGNTIYFGEGSWLTVV.

This clonotype was found a few times. The germline gene is not matched at one end of the junction; a read error may be the cause. This chain links TRBV20-1 with TRBJ1-2; 8 positions match TRBD1. The germline V gene encodes CDR1 DFQATT and CDR2 SNEGSKA (reference sequence). The CDR3 is made up of 14 amino acids. The CDR3 DNA is TGCAGTGCCCTAAGGACAGGGCAACTCTATAGCTACACCTTC. It encodes CSALRTGQLYSYTF.

At least ten counts were recorded for this clonotype. V and J are TRBV4-1 and TRBJ1-5; D is possibly TRBD1 (5 bases). This CDR3 spans 15 amino acids. V was shortened by 3 bases and J by 1 base, with 10 bases between the two germline ends. CDR1 and CDR2 from the germline V gene are MGHRA and YSYEKL. The DNA of the CDR3 is TGCGCCAGCAGCCAGGGGCCGTCCAGCAATCAGCCCCAGCATTTT. Protein sequence: CASSQGPSSNQPQHF.

This clonotype has only a few counts. V is TRBV20-1 and J is TRBJ2-7, with no clear D. V dropped 0 bases and J dropped 3 bases, with 12 bases sitting between them. This CDR3 comprises 14 residues. The germline gives CDR1 DFQATT, CDR2 SNEGSKA (reference sequence). The CDR3 here is CSARDRRWYYEQYF. CDR3 bases: TGCAGTGCTAGAGATCGGCGATGGTACTACGAGCAGTACTTC.

This clonotype showed up just a few times. The V and J genes are TRBV10-3 and TRBJ2-7, with 9 nucleotides matching TRBD1. CDR3 size: 14 residues. CDR1 and CDR2 (germline): ENHRY, SYGVKD. Losses at the gene ends were 6 bases for V and 4 bases for J; bases not matched to a gene: 7. The CDR3 DNA reads TGTGCCATCAGAACCGGGACAGGGTCGTACGAGCAGTACTTC. Protein sequence: CAIRTGTGSYEQYF.

This clonotype was observed many times. This chain links TRBV28 with TRBJ2-3; the D gene is possibly TRBD1 (6 bases). V was clipped by 6 bases and J by 2 bases, with 15 bases between them. Germline loops: CDR1 MDHEN, CDR2 SYDVKM. CDR3 length: 15 amino acids. The CDR3 DNA is TGTGCCAGCAGCCTCTTACAGGGATCCACAGATACGCAGTATTTT. Translated: CASSLLQGSTDTQYF. Full variable domain (rest looked up from reference TRBV28 and TRBJ2-3): DVKVTQSSRYLVKRTGEKVFLECVQDMDHENMFWYRQDPGLGLRLIYFSYDVKMKEKGDIPEGYSVSREKKERFSLILESASTNQTSMYLCASSLLQGSTDTQYFGPGTRLTVL.

The count of this clonotype is one. This rearrangement joins TRBV28 to TRBJ2-3; D call uncertain. Trimming removed 2 bases from V and 2 bases from J, with 11 bases in between. CDR3 size: 15 residues. Germline assignment: CDR1 MDHEN and CDR2 SYDVKM. DNA of the CDR3: TGTGCCAGCAGTTTACCGGCGGAACCCACAGATACGCAGTATTTT. It specifies CASSLPAEPTDTQYF.

This clonotype came up a few times. V usage is TRBV5-1 and J usage is TRBJ1-2, with unresolved D. V was cut by 4 bases and J by 2 bases, with 9 bases left in between. This CDR3 has 13 residues. Germline CDR1 and CDR2: SGHRS and YFSETQ. DNA for the CDR3: TGCGCCAGCAGCATAGACGGAAACTATGGCTACACCTTC. Translated, it gives CASSIDGNYGYTF.

The chain joins TRBV11-2 to TRBJ2-1; TRBD2 matches 11 bases. The CDR3 runs 15 residues. Germline-derived CDR1 and CDR2 are SGHAT and FQNNGV. V lost 5 bases, J lost 10 bases, and 10 bases stayed unmatched. The CDR3 reads CASSPLAGGTSEQFF. In DNA, the CDR3 is TGTGCCAGCAGCCCATTAGCGGGGGGGACTTCGGAGCAGTTCTTC.

This clonotype has only a few counts. V is TRBV7-9 and J is TRBJ2-1; perhaps TRBD2 as D (5 bases). This CDR3 region has 14 residues. In germline, CDR1 is SEHNR, CDR2 FQNEAQ (reference sequence). The V end lost 1 base, the J end lost 8 bases, and 12 bases lay between the germline ends. In DNA form, the CDR3 reads TGTGCCAGCAGCTTAGGAGGCCAGGAGGATGAGCAGTTCTTC. This encodes CASSLGGQEDEQFF.

The V call is TRBV20-1, the J call TRBJ1-1, with 10 positions matching TRBD1. After removal of 5 bases from V and 4 bases from J, the junction contained 7 bases not matched to a gene. The CDR3 loop spans 14 amino acids. Germline loops: CDR1 DFQATT, CDR2 SNEGSKA (reference sequence). CDR3 nucleotides: TGCAGTGCTCCGACAGGGGGCTTTGGCACTGAAGCTTTCTTT. Translated: CSAPTGGFGTEAFF.

The table lists this clonotype with a few counts. This sequence joins TRBV18 and TRBJ2-7; D is unclear. Trimming stripped 0 bases from V and 0 bases from J, with 6 bases between. The CDR3 loop spans 14 amino acids. Germline V CDR1 and CDR2: KGHSH, LQKENI. The CDR3 DNA reads as TGTGCCAGCTCACCACCGACGGACTCCTACGAGCAGTACTTC. Translation: CASSPPTDSYEQYF.

In this sample, this clonotype turned up many times. V usage is TRBV14 and J usage is TRBJ1-5, with D unresolved. Germline V CDR1 and CDR2: SGHDN, FVKESK. Trimming left V 1 base short and J 6 bases short, with 7 bases between. This CDR3 region has 13 residues. CDR3 in amino acids: CASSQGLGQPQHF. Here the CDR3 DNA reads TGTGCCAGCAGCCAAGGGTTGGGTCAGCCCCAGCATTTT.

This rearrangement joins TRBV7-9 to TRBJ2-2; D remains unclear. This CDR3 comprises 15 residues. The V gene's germline CDR1 is SEHNR and CDR2 FQNEAQ (reference sequence). V shed 2 bases and J shed 2 bases, with 9 bases lying between them. CDR3: CASSLRLPNTGELFF. As DNA, the CDR3 is TGTGCCAGCAGCTTAAGGCTACCAAACACCGGGGAGCTGTTTTTT.